The 10 T cell receptor beta chains reported below all come from one sample, sequenced in a study of T cell responses to AZD1222 COVID-19 vaccine (dated by TCRdb to about 2021). Read against the paper, the sample's time point label means: baseline before first vaccination. The treatment or condition label, read with the paper, signifies: meningococcal conjugate vaccine given as trial control. The method was the immunoSEQ multiplex PCR assay. TCRdb took this table from immuneACCESS and kept in-frame rearrangements with V and J called. Such tables lack part of the clones; where checked against another copy, unresolved V genes explain under half of the gap, and the rest is unexplained. The sample has some 110,000 clones on record, around 85% of them singletons. The ten largest clones add up to roughly 3.7% of the sample. The sequences come from peripheral blood, collected on day 0 of MenACWY control vaccination. These TCRs come from an adult in good health.

This clone was recorded only once. The chain employs TRBV7-8 and TRBJ2-7, with TRBD1 matching over 8 bases. The CDR3 consists of 16 residues. CDR1 is SGHVS and CDR2 is FQNEAQ in the germline V gene. V lost 2 bases to trimming and J lost 0 bases; unmatched junction nucleotides: 6. CDR3 region: CASSLRTQGASYEQYF. The CDR3 nucleotides read TGTGCCAGCAGCTTAAGGACCCAGGGGGCCTCCTACGAGCAGTACTTC. Together with reference TRBV7-8 and TRBJ2-7, the CDR3 gives the full variable domain: GAGVSQSPRYKVAKRGQDVALRCDPISGHVSLFWYQQALGQGPEFLTYFQNEAQLDKSGLPSDRFFAERPEGSVSTLKIQRTQQEDSAVYLCASSLRTQGASYEQYFGPGTRLTVT.

This clone was picked up one time. V is TRBV7-3 and J is TRBJ2-1, with a possible D match to TRBD2 (6 bases). This CDR3 spans 13 amino acids. Germline V gives CDR1 SGHTA, CDR2 FQGTGA. V was clipped by 5 bases and J by 4 bases, with 9 bases between them. In nucleotides, the CDR3 is TGTGCCAGCAGCCCCGGGACTTACAATGAGCAGTTCTTC. Its protein is CASSPGTYNEQFF.

This clone was recorded once. The chain recombines TRBV29-1 with TRBJ1-1; perhaps TRBD1 as D (5 bases). CDR1 is SQVTM, CDR2 ANQGSEA, per germline. The CDR3 runs to 9 residues. Between the trimmed V and J ends, which lost 7 bases and 5 bases, there was a span of 5 bases. As DNA, the CDR3 is TGCAGCGGGGGGACTGAAGCTTTCTTT. The encoded protein is CSGGTEAFF.

The rearrangement joins TRBV25-1 to TRBJ1-4, with 8 positions matching TRBD1. The J segment lost 7 bases and the V segment lost 2 bases, leaving 9 bases of the junction unmatched. CDR1 is MGHDK and CDR2 is SYGVNS in the germline V gene. The CDR3 totals 16 residues. DNA of the CDR3: TGTGCCAGCAGTGAAAACGGACAGGGCGTACGTGAAAAACTGTTTTTT. As protein: CASSENGQGVREKLFF.

The rearrangement joins TRBV7-9 to TRBJ2-1; 13 nucleotides line up with TRBD2. The CDR3 is 19 amino acids. Germline CDR1 reads SEHNR; CDR2 reads FQNEAQ (reference sequence). The junction had 15 bases not matched to a gene; V was cut back by 5 bases and J by 5 bases. The CDR3 DNA reads TGTGCCAGCAGCCCCGGACAGCTTTGGACTAGCGGGGGAAACAATGAGCAGTTCTTC. Its protein product is CASSPGQLWTSGGNNEQFF.

The CDR3 DNA follows: TGTGCCAGCAGTGGATGGCTGGACACCGGGGAGCTGTTTTTT. It translates to CASSGWLDTGELFF. The V call is TRBV2, the J call TRBJ2-2, with D unresolved. CDR3 length: 14 residues. Deletions cut 4 bases from V and 3 bases from J, with 9 bases between. From germline, CDR1 is SNHLY and CDR2 FYNNEI.

The rearrangement joins TRBV4-3 to TRBJ2-3; D perhaps matches TRBD2 (6 bases). The V gene's germline CDR1 is LGHNA and CDR2 YSLEER. V gave up 1 base and J gave up 1 base, with 15 bases separating them. There are 17 residues in the CDR3. DNA for the CDR3: TGCGCCAGCAGCCAAGCGGCACTAGCTTGGGGCACAGATACGCAGTATTTT. Encoded protein: CASSQAALAWGTDTQYF.

In this sample, this clone turned up a few times. The chain carries TRBV18 and TRBJ2-3, with 11 bases identical to TRBD1. The CDR3 contains 17 residues. The V gene's germline CDR1 is KGHSH and CDR2 LQKENI. Germline trimming cut 7 bases from V and 6 bases from J; bases unmatched to any gene: 15. The CDR3 here is CASFPQPGQGAGDTQYF. The CDR3 DNA reads as TGTGCCAGCTTCCCCCAACCTGGACAGGGGGCAGGGGATACGCAGTATTTT.

This clone has only a few counts. The CDR3, as DNA: TGTGCCAGCAGCCGAGAGACTAGCTCCTACAATGAGCAGTTCTTC. Its translation: CASSRETSSYNEQFF. The rearrangement uses TRBV11-1 and TRBJ2-1; TRBD2 is a possible D gene (6 bases). Germline CDR1 SGHAT, CDR2 FQDESV (reference sequence). This CDR3 spans 15 amino acids. Trimming stripped 5 bases from V and 0 bases from J, with 11 bases between.

The rearrangement joins TRBV18 to TRBJ2-2; 12 bases line up with TRBD1. The germline CDR1 and CDR2 sequences are KGHSH and LQKENI. With V trimmed by 5 bases and J by 6 bases, 4 bases remained unmatched. This CDR3 spans 15 amino acids. The CDR3 DNA sequence: TGTGCCAGCTCAGCCGGGACAGGGGGCGCCGGGGAGCTGTTTTTT. It encodes CASSAGTGGAGELFF.